In its sample, the clone carrying this TCR beta chain was seen many times. Using RNA transcripts as the source, TCR beta CDR3 regions were amplified. An initial round of RT-PCR targeting the TCR CDR3 relied on the HTBI primer set. TCRdb reprocessed the multiplex PCR reads via MiXCR and lists one record per CDR3 protein. The sample holds around 580,000 distinct CDR3 sequences, roughly a sixth seen once. The data derive from a study of T cells in Graves' hyperthyroidism and ophthalmopathy. Trimming took 5 bases from V and 5 from J; bases not matched to a gene: 11. The CDR3 has 15 residues. The germline gives CDR1 SGHDT, CDR2 YYEEEE. Patients aged 18 to 65 had newly diagnosed hyperthyroidism that had lasted under 2 months.

Source material: blood. V and J are TRBV5-6 and TRBJ2-3; 7 bases agree with TRBD1. The sequence was collected from a woman between 18 and 30 years old with Graves' hyperthyroidism. The CDR3 region is CASSKTGAPKDTQYF. CDR3 DNA: TGTGCCAGCAGTAAAACAGGGGCGCCTAAAGATACGCAGTATTTT.